This entry describes one T cell receptor (beta chain). The data are from a study of graft-versus-host responses after intestinal transplantation. Study at large: Anti-thymocyte globulin was used for induction in all recipients, who then took tacrolimus and steroids for approximately 3 years.

Assay: immunoSEQ multiplex PCR; the TCRdb copy retains only in-frame clones and omits some. The sample holds fewer than 15,000 clones, 25% to 35% seen once. Trimming stripped 0 bases from V and 6 bases from J, with 15 bases between. From germline, CDR1 is SGHNT and CDR2 YENEEA. This CDR3 spans 16 amino acids. With roughly 200,000 irradiated, violet-dye-labeled stimulator cells, roughly 200,000 CFSE-labeled responder cells were plated. Sequenced here: alloreactive CD4+ T cells from a mixed lymphocyte reaction culture, sampled before intestinal transplant. Subset defined: CFSE-low proliferating T cells sorted from roughly six-day pre-transplant mixed lymphocyte reaction (GvH or HvG direction). V gene TRBV11-3 combines with J gene TRBJ2-1, with D maybe TRBD1 (5 bases). The sequence derives from a human patient who received an intestinal transplant. The CDR3 DNA reads TGTGCCAGCAGCTTAGATGGGGCAGGGCTGGGCAATGAGCAGTTCTTC. It translates to CASSLDGAGLGNEQFF.